These T cell receptor beta chains were read from a single sample in a study of blood T cell repertoires in COVID-19. Here immunoSEQ multiplex PCR was the method, and the copy in TCRdb shows in-frame clones only, minus some. The sample lists 200,000 to 300,000 clones; roughly 91% were seen once. The sample was peripheral blood. The origin of the receptors is a man aged 25-45 years with COVID-19, enrolled during active disease. The conserved cysteine and the conserved F or W are not part of the CDR3 here.

v_gene	j_gene	CDR3aa
TRBV30	TRBJ1-6	AWRGQYNSPLH
TRBV6-5	TRBJ1-5	ASSGTGNQPQH
TRBV6-5	TRBJ2-7	ASTHSGPPYEQY
TRBV6-5	TRBJ1-5	ASSIAQPQH
TRBV5-4	TRBJ2-1	ASSPSGAHNEQF
TRBV3-1/TRBV3-2	TRBJ1-6	ASSPHRGNSPLH
TRBV7-6	TRBJ1-2	ASSLGWVQSDGYT
TRBV5-5	TRBJ2-5	ASSKTQGKETQY
TRBV9	TRBJ2-3	ASSVVHGGQGTDTQY
TRBV11-2	TRBJ1-3	ASSIPGQFLGNTIY
TRBV5-1	TRBJ1-2	ASSLEGGYGYT
TRBV5-1	TRBJ2-7	ASAQLGSSYEQY
TRBV6-1	TRBJ2-1	ASRPLAGGYNEQF
TRBV7-9	TRBJ2-7	ASRKTGNYEQY
TRBV10-1	TRBJ2-7	ASKNYRSYEQY
TRBV12-3/TRBV12-4	TRBJ2-1	ASISRGNEQF
TRBV7-3	TRBJ2-2	ASSLSRHRTGELF
TRBV10-3	TRBJ1-5	AIRRDRGFGNQPQH
TRBV7-3	TRBJ1-2	ASSPSGHYGYT
TRBV4-2	TRBJ1-1	ASSQENWSF
TRBV5-5	TRBJ1-4	ASTTTGDEKLF
TRBV18	TRBJ1-1	ASSPPPGNTEAF